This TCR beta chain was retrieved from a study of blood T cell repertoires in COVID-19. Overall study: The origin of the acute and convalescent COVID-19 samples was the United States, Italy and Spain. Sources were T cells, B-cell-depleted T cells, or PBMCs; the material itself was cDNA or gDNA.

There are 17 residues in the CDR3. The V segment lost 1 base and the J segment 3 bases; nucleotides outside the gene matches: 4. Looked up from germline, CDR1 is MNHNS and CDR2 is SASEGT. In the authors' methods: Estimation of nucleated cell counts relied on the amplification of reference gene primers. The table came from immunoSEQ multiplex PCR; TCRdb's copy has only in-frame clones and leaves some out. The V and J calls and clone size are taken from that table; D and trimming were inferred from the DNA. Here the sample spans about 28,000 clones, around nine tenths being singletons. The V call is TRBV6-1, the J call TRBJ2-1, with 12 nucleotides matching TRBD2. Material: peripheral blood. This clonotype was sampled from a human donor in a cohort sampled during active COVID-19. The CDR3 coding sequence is TGTGCCAGCAGTGAAGGGCTAGCGGGGGGGAGCTACAATGAGCAGTTCTTC. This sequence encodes CASSEGLAGGSYNEQFF.